This is a list of T cell receptor beta chains from one sample in a study of blood T cell repertoires in COVID-19. Measured with immunoSEQ multiplex PCR; TCRdb has only the in-frame clones, and not every one. The data show approximately 270,000 clones, around 88% seen once. Sequencing was done on a sample of peripheral blood. The receptors come from an elderly man with acute or convalescent COVID-19. Both conserved end residues are part of each CDR3. A D gene is named only where the DNA matches it firmly. Clone size is shown for a subset of rows, as once, few, many or a class of expanded clone.

CDR3 DNA	CDR3 protein	clone size	D gene	V gene	J gene
TGTGCCAGCAGCAGGGAGGATGGCTACACCTTC	CASSREDGYTF	.	.	TRBV9	TRBJ1-2
TGTGCCAGCAGCTTGGGTGCAGGGAACTTGAACACTGAAGCTTTCTTT	CASSLGAGNLNTEAFF	.	.	TRBV5-5	TRBJ1-1
TGTGCCAGCAGTGAAGGGACTAGCGGGGGGTTGACCCAGTACTTC	CASSEGTSGGLTQYF	.	TRBD2	TRBV6-1	TRBJ2-5
TGCGCCAGCACCGGACAGTTAGAGACCCAGTACTTC	CASTGQLETQYF	once	.	TRBV5-1	TRBJ2-5
TGTGCCACCAGCAGAGAGGCCAGGGGGAGCAATCAGCCCCAGCATTTT	CATSREARGSNQPQHF	.	TRBD1	TRBV15	TRBJ1-5
TGCGCCAGCAGCTTGGAAGGGGATTGGAAAAAACTGTTTTTT	CASSLEGDWKKLFF	.	.	TRBV5-1	TRBJ1-4
TGTGCCAGCAGCCGTGCACAGGGGGCGGGCAATGAGCAGTTCTTC	CASSRAQGAGNEQFF	.	TRBD1	TRBV3-1/TRBV3-2	TRBJ2-1
TGTGCCAGCAGCGTAGGGTGGGGGCCGTACGAGCAGTACTTC	CASSVGWGPYEQYF	.	.	TRBV7-2	TRBJ2-7
TGTGCCAGCAGCTTGGGGCAGGGAAGGACCGGGGAGCTGTTTTTT	CASSLGQGRTGELFF	.	.	TRBV9	TRBJ2-2
TGTGCCAGCAGCTCCCCCCCGGGACTAGCGGGATGGGATGAGCAGTTCTTC	CASSSPPGLAGWDEQFF	.	TRBD2	TRBV11-2	TRBJ2-1
TGTGCCAGCAGCCCCTGGGCGGGCTCCTACAATGAGCAGTTCTTC	CASSPWAGSYNEQFF	.	.	TRBV7-3	TRBJ2-1
TGTGCCAGCAGCCGACTCGGCGGGACTAGCGGGAGAGGGTGGACCTACGAGCAGTACTTC	CASSRLGGTSGRGWTYEQYF	.	TRBD2	TRBV6-6	TRBJ2-7
TGTGCCAGCAGCTTAGGGAAGAGCGGGAGTACAGATACGCAGTATTTT	CASSLGKSGSTDTQYF	.	TRBD2	TRBV7-9	TRBJ2-3
TGTGCCAGCAGCTTAGATCCCTGGGCTTTAAACTATGGCTACACCTTC	CASSLDPWALNYGYTF	.	.	TRBV11-2	TRBJ1-2
TGTGCCAGCAGTTACTCGTGGTCAGGTCAGCCCCAGCATTTT	CASSYSWSGQPQHF	.	.	TRBV6-5	TRBJ1-5
TGCAGCGTGAGAACAGATACGCAGTATTTT	CSVRTDTQYF	.	.	TRBV29-1	TRBJ2-3
TGTGCCAGCAGTTCCGTCGAGGATCGAGCTTTCTTT	CASSSVEDRAFF	.	.	TRBV28	TRBJ1-1
TGTGCCAGCACGACTAGTTCTAGCAATGAGCAGTTCTTC	CASTTSSSNEQFF	.	.	TRBV7-9	TRBJ2-1
TGTGCCAGCAGTTATGGGACAGGGGGCTATGGCTACACCTTC	CASSYGTGGYGYTF	.	TRBD1	TRBV25-1	TRBJ1-2
TGTGCCAGTAGTACCCTTCCTCAAGGGGTTGATGGCTACACCTTC	CASSTLPQGVDGYTF	.	.	TRBV19	TRBJ1-2
TGTGCCAGCAGTCGGCGACTAGCGGGGGATTCCTACGAGCAGTACTTC	CASSRRLAGDSYEQYF	.	TRBD2	TRBV6-2/TRBV6-3	TRBJ2-7
TGTGCCAGCAGCTCTTCGGGTACGGCCACTGAAGCTTTCTTT	CASSSSGTATEAFF	.	.	TRBV7-9	TRBJ1-1
TGCGCCAGCAGCCAAGATCCCCTCGGCAGGGCCAACACTGAAGCTTTCTTT	CASSQDPLGRANTEAFF	.	.	TRBV4-1	TRBJ1-1
TGTGCCAGCAGCCACAGGGGGCCCCTCCGGGAGACCTCCTACGAGCAGTACTTC	CASSHRGPLRETSYEQYF	.	.	TRBV21-1	TRBJ2-7
TGTGCCAGCAGTTTAGACTTAGCGGTGGGGGGAGAGACCCAGTACTTC	CASSLDLAVGGETQYF	once	.	TRBV28	TRBJ2-5
TGTGCCAGCAGGCGGGACCCCTCTGGGGCCAACGTCCTGACTTTC	CASRRDPSGANVLTF	few	.	TRBV6-5	TRBJ2-6
TGTGCCAGCAGGGGCAGCGGAGGCTACAATGAGCAGTTCTTC	CASRGSGGYNEQFF	.	.	TRBV6-5	TRBJ2-1
TGTGCCAGCAGGAGCGGGTCCTACGAGCAGTACTTC	CASRSGSYEQYF	few	.	TRBV7-2	TRBJ2-7
TGTGCCAGCATCAAGACAGACAGTTTGAGTTACTATGGCTACACCTTC	CASIKTDSLSYYGYTF	.	.	TRBV7-2	TRBJ1-2
TGCAGCGCCACGGACAGGGCTTTAAATGAGCAGTTCTTC	CSATDRALNEQFF	.	TRBD1	TRBV29-1	TRBJ2-1
TGTGCCAGCTCCCTTGGACAGGGCATTAGCAATCAGCCCCAGCATTTT	CASSLGQGISNQPQHF	.	TRBD1	TRBV18	TRBJ1-5